This T cell receptor (beta chain) was obtained from a study of blood T cell repertoires in COVID-19. Across the study: Sources were T cells, B-cell-depleted T cells, or PBMCs; the material itself was cDNA or gDNA.

Per germline, CDR1 WSHSY and CDR2 SAAADI. The CDR3 has 12 residues. The V end was cut by 7 bases, the J end by 7 bases, with 13 bases between. Repertoires were generated with immunoSEQ multiplex PCR, while TCRdb's copy carries only in-frame clones and drops some. The sample lists roughly 300,000 clones, just over 90% occurring once. Followed over time, Seattle patients had been enrolled while infection was active. The sequencing input was peripheral blood. The chain employs TRBV10-2 and TRBJ1-1; D possibly corresponds to TRBD1 (5 bases). The sequence came from a woman in her twenties or thirties with COVID-19, enrolled during active disease. Here the CDR3 DNA reads TGCGCCAGCACCCTATGGGGGGGTGAAGCTTTCTTT. It specifies CASTLWGGEAFF.